This TCR beta chain originates from a study of T cells in Graves' hyperthyroidism and ophthalmopathy. Study-wide points: Before onset, by a median of around 6.4 months, the model predicted ophthalmopathy.

Participants, patients aged 18 to 65, had newly diagnosed hyperthyroidism with a duration under 2 months. Used for diagnoses were clinical symptoms, serum thyroxine and TRAb, thyroid ultrasound and orbital computed tomography. RNA transcripts were the template for amplifying TCR beta CDR3 regions. First-round RT-PCR of the TCR CDR3 relied on the HTBI primer set. TCRdb recomputed calls from the multiplex PCR reads with MiXCR, one row per CDR3 protein. The data hold some 250,000 distinct CDR3 sequences, with about 16% observed a single time. This clonotype was observed many times. Its target is not known. The trim removed 4 bases at V and 0 bases at J, leaving 11 bases unmatched. Germline V gene data show CDR1 as MDHEN and CDR2 as SYDVKM. CDR3 length: 18 residues.

The rearrangement joins TRBV28 to TRBJ2-7; 11 bases fit TRBD2. The TCR comes from a woman aged 50 to 65 with Graves' hyperthyroidism that later progressed to Graves' ophthalmopathy. The sequencing sample was made of blood. As DNA, the CDR3 is TGTGCCAGCAGTTCGGGGACTAGCGGACCGAAGAGCTCCTACGAGCAGTACTTC. Translation gives CASSSGTSGPKSSYEQYF.